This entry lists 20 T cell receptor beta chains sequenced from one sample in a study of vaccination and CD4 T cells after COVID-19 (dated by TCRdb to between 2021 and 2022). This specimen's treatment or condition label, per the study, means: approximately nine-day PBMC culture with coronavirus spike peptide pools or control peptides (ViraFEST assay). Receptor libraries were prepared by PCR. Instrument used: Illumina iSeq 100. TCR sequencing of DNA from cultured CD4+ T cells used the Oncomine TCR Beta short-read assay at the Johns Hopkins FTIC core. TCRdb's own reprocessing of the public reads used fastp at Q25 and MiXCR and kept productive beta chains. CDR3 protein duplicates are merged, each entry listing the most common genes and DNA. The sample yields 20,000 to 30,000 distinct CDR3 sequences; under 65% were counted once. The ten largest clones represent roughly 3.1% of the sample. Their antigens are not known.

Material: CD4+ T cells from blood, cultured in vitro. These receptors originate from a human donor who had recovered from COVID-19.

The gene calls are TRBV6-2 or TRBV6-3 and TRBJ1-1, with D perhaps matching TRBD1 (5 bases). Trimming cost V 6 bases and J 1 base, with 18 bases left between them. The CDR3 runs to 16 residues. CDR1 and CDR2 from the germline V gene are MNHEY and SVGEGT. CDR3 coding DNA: TGTGCCAGCAGCCGGAAAGTGGGGGGATCGAACACTGAAGCTTTCTTT. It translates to CASSRKVGGSNTEAFF.

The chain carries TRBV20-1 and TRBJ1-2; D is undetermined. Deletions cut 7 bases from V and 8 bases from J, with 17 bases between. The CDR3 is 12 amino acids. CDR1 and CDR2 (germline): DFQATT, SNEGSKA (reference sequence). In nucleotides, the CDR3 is TGCAGTGGCTCGGATGGAAGGGTGGGCTACACCTTC. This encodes CSGSDGRVGYTF.

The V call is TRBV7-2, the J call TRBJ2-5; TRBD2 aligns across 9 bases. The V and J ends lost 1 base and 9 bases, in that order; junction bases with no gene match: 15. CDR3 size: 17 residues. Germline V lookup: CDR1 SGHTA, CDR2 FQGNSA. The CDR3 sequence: CASSLGLAGAPGRAQYF. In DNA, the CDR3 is TGTGCCAGCAGCTTAGGGTTAGCGGGGGCCCCGGGGCGGGCCCAGTACTTC.

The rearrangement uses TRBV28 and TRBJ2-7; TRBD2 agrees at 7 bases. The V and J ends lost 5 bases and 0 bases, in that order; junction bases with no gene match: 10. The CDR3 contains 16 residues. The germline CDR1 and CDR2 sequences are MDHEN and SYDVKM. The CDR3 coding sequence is TGTGCCAGCAGTCCCCCCGCTAGCGGACACTCCTACGAGCAGTACTTC. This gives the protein CASSPPASGHSYEQYF.

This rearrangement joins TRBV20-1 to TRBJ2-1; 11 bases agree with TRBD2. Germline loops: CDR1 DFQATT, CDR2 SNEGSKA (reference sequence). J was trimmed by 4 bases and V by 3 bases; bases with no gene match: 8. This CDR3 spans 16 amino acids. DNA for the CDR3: TGCAGTGCTAGGTTGTCTAGCGGGAGGAGATACAATGAGCAGTTCTTC. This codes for CSARLSSGRRYNEQFF.

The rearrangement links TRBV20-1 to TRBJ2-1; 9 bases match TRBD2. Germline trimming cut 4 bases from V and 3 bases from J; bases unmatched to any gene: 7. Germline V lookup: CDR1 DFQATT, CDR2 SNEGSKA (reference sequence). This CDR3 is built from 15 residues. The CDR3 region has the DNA TGCAGTGCTACCCTAGCGGGAAGAAACTACAATGAGCAGTTCTTC. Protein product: CSATLAGRNYNEQFF.

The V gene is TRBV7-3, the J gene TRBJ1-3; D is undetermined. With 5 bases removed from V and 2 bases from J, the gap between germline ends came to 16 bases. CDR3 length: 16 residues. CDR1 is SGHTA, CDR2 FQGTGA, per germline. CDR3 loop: CASSLQPGVTGNTIYF. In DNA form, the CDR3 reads TGTGCCAGCAGCCTACAACCAGGAGTAACTGGAAACACCATATATTTT.

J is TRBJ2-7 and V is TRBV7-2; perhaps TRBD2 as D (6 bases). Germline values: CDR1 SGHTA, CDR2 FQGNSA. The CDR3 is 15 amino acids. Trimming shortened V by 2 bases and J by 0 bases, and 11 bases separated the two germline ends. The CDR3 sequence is CASSLSGASSYEQYF. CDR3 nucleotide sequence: TGTGCCAGCAGCTTATCGGGAGCGAGCTCCTACGAGCAGTACTTC.

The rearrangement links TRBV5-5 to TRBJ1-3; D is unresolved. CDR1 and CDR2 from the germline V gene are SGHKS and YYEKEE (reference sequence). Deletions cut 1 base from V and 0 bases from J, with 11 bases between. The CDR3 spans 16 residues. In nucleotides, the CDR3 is TGTGCCAGCAGCTTGAGTAGAGCGTTCTCTGGAAACACCATATATTTT. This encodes CASSLSRAFSGNTIYF.

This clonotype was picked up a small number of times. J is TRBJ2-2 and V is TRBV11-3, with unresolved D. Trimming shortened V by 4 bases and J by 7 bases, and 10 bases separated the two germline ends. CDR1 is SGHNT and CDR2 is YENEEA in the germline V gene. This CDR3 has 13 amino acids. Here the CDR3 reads CASSSGVFGELFF. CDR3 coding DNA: TGTGCCAGCAGCTCTGGGGTTTTCGGGGAGCTGTTTTTT.

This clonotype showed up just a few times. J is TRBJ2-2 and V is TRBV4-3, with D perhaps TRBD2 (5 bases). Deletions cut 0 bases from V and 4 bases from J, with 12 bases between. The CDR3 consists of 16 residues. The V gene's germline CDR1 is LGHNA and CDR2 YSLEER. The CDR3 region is CASSQDSGLATGELFF. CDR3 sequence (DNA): TGCGCCAGCAGCCAAGATTCGGGGTTAGCCACCGGGGAGCTGTTTTTT.

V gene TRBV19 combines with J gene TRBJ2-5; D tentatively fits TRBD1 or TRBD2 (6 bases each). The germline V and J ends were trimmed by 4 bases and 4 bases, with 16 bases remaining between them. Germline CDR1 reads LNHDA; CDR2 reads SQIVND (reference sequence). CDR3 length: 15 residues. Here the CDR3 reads CASSKRDPGAETQYF. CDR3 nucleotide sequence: TGTGCCAGTAGTAAACGGGACCCGGGGGCAGAGACCCAGTACTTC.

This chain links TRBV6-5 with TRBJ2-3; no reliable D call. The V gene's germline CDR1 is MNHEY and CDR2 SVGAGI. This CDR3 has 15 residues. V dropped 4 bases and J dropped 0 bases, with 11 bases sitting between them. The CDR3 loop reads CASSSPGLSTDTQYF. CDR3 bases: TGTGCCAGCAGTTCCCCGGGCCTAAGCACAGATACGCAGTATTTT.

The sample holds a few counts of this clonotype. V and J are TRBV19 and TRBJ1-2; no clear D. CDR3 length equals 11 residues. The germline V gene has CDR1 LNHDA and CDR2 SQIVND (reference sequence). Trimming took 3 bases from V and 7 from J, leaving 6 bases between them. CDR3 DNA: TGTGCCAGTAGTATTTTCGCTGGCTACACCTTC. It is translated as CASSIFAGYTF.

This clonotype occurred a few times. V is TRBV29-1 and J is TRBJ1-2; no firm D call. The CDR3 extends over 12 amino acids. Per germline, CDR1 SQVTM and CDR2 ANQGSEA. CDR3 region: CIINKEGYGYTF. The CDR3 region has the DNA TGCATCATAAACAAGGAAGGCTATGGCTACACCTTC. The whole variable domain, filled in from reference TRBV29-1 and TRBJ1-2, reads SAVISQKPSRDICQRGTSLTIQCQVDSQVTMMFWYRQQPGQSLTLIATANQGSEATYESGFVIDKFPISRPNLTFSTLTVSNMSPEDSSIYLCIINKEGYGYTFGSGTRLTVV.

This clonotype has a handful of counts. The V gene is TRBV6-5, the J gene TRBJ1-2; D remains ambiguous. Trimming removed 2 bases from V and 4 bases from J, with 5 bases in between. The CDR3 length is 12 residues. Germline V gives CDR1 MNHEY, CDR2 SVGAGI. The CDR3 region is CASSYGFYGYTF. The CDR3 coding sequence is TGTGCCAGCAGTTACGGTTTCTATGGCTACACCTTC.

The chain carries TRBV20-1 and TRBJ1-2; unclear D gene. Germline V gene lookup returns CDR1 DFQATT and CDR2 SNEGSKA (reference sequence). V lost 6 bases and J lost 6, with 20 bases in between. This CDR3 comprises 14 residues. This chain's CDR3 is CSASDLSLVHGYTF. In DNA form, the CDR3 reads TGCAGTGCAAGTGATCTAAGCCTCGTCCATGGCTACACCTTC.

CDR3 protein: CASNPGTGPYEQYF. For the CDR3, the DNA is TGTGCCAGTAATCCCGGGACAGGACCCTACGAGCAGTACTTC. The J gene is TRBJ2-7, the V gene TRBV19; TRBD1 agrees at 8 bases. CDR3 length: 14 residues. The V gene end was trimmed by 7 bases and the J gene end by 2 bases; junction bases not matched to a gene: 7. Per the germline V gene, CDR1 is LNHDA and CDR2 is SQIVND (reference sequence).

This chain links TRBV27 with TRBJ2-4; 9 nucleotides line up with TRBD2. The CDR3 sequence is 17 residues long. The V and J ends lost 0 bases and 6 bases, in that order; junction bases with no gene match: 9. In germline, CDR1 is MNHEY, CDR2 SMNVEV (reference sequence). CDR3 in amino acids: CASSLSSSGARVNIQYF. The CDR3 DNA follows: TGTGCCAGCAGTTTATCGTCTAGCGGGGCCAGGGTAAACATTCAGTACTTC.

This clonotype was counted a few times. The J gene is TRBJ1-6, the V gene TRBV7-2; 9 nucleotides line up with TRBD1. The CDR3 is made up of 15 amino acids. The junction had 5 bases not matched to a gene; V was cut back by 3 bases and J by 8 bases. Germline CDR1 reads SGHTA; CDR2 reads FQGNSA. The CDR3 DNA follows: TGTGCCAGCAGCTTCACGACAGGGGGTGATTCACCCCTCCACTTT. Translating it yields CASSFTTGGDSPLHF. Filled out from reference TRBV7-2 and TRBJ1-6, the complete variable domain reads GAGVSQSPSNKVTEKGKDVELRCDPISGHTALYWYRQSLGQGLEFLIYFQGNSAPDKSGLPSDRFSAERTGGSVSTLTIQRTQQEDSAVYLCASSFTTGGDSPLHFGNGTRLTVT.